The 15 T cell receptor beta chains listed next were all sequenced from one sample in a study of blood T cell repertoires in COVID-19. Profiled with immunoSEQ multiplex PCR; TCRdb holds only in-frame clones, not every one. Of approximately 290,000 clones listed, around 85% are singletons. The sequencing sample was made of PBMCs or T cells enriched from blood (not recorded which). The source is a woman aged 25-40 years who had recovered from COVID-19.

The chain links TRBV6-5 to TRBJ1-5, with 7 bases fitting TRBD1. The CDR3 has 15 amino acids. CDR1 and CDR2 from the germline V gene are MNHEY and SVGAGI. The J segment lost 4 bases and the V segment lost 2 bases, leaving 5 bases of the junction unmatched. CDR3 protein: CASSYTSGGNQPQHF. The CDR3 region has the DNA TGTGCCAGCAGTTACACGTCAGGGGGTAATCAGCCCCAGCATTTT.

The chain has TRBV7-9 and TRBJ1-1; TRBD1 matches at 8 bases. Looked up from germline, CDR1 is SEHNR and CDR2 is FQNEAQ (reference sequence). The CDR3 length is 15 residues. With V trimmed by 1 base and J by 4 bases, 5 bases remained unmatched. The CDR3 spells CASSLVPGGITEAFF. In nucleotides, the CDR3 is TGTGCCAGCAGCTTAGTTCCAGGGGGCATCACTGAAGCTTTCTTT.

This clone came up once. The chain has TRBV5-1 and TRBJ1-3; no reliable D call. CDR1 and CDR2 (germline): SGHRS, YFSETQ. V lost 0 bases and J lost 2, with 6 bases in between. The CDR3 loop spans 14 amino acids. In DNA, the CDR3 is TGCGCCAGCAGCTTGGAAACTACTGGAAACACCATATATTTT. Translation gives CASSLETTGNTIYF.

This clone was detected only once. This chain links TRBV7-8 with TRBJ2-5, with D perhaps matching TRBD2 (5 bases). This CDR3 has 15 residues. CDR1 is SGHVS and CDR2 is FQNEAQ in the germline V gene. The V end was cut by 1 base, the J end by 2 bases, with 11 bases between. CDR3 amino acids: CASSLGVDLQETQYF. The CDR3 region has the DNA TGTGCCAGCAGCTTAGGGGTGGACTTGCAAGAGACCCAGTACTTC. Looking up the rest from reference TRBV7-8 and TRBJ2-5 gives the full variable domain: GAGVSQSPRYKVAKRGQDVALRCDPISGHVSLFWYQQALGQGPEFLTYFQNEAQLDKSGLPSDRFFAERPEGSVSTLKIQRTQQEDSAVYLCASSLGVDLQETQYFGPGTRLLVL.

This clone was observed a handful of times. The V gene is TRBV5-4, the J gene TRBJ2-2, with 7 bases lining up with TRBD1. CDR1 and CDR2 (germline): SGHNT, YYREEE (reference sequence). The CDR3 sequence is 16 residues long. The V and J ends lost 3 bases and 1 base, in that order; junction bases with no gene match: 6. In DNA, the CDR3 is TGTGCCAGCAGCTCGCCCGGGACAGTGAACACCGGGGAGCTGTTTTTT. Translated, it gives CASSSPGTVNTGELFF.

The V gene is TRBV21-1, the J gene TRBJ1-4; the table's D gene call, TRBD1, was not cross checked with the DNA. TRBV21-1 constitutes a pseudogene. The CDR3 length is 14 residues. CDR3 loop: CAGRGGQGSEKLFF. Written as DNA, the CDR3 is TGTGCCGGCAGGGGAGGACAGGGTTCTGAAAAACTGTTTTTT.

This chain connects TRBV9 to TRBJ1-5; no clear D gene. The CDR3 sequence is 15 residues long. Germline CDR1 reads SGDLS; CDR2 reads YYNGEE. Trimming took off 0 bases at V and 9 bases at J, with 16 bases between the two ends. DNA for the CDR3: TGTGCCAGCAGCGTAGGAACGGGAGGCCCTTCGCCCCAGCATTTT. Translation gives CASSVGTGGPSPQHF.

The chain combines TRBV5-6 with TRBJ2-7; TRBD2 agrees at 11 bases. CDR1 and CDR2 from the germline V gene are SGHDT and YYEEEE. This CDR3 spans 13 amino acids. J gave up 7 bases and V 3 bases, and 3 bases lay outside the gene matches. This CDR3 reads CASSSGTSGEQYF. The CDR3 nucleotides are TGTGCCAGCAGCTCCGGGACTAGCGGTGAGCAGTACTTC.

This chain uses TRBV6-5 with TRBJ1-3; D is perhaps TRBD1 (5 bases). Looked up from germline, CDR1 is MNHEY and CDR2 is SVGAGI. The CDR3 spans 15 residues. The V gene lost 0 bases and the J gene lost 6 bases, with 12 bases spanning the gap. The CDR3 DNA reads as TGTGCCAGCAGTTACTCGGGCAGGGAAGAAAACACCATATATTTT. Encoded protein: CASSYSGREENTIYF.

The CDR3 region is CASSLGGRETQYF. The CDR3 bases are TGTGCCAGCAGCTTAGGGGGGAGAGAGACCCAGTACTTC. The chain links TRBV13 to TRBJ2-5, with TRBD2 as a possible D gene (5 bases). This CDR3 is built from 13 residues. Germline V lookup: CDR1 PRHDT, CDR2 FYEKMQ (reference sequence). Trimming removed 0 bases at V and 4 bases at J, with 6 bases between.

The chain recombines TRBV24-1 with TRBJ2-2; tentative D call: TRBD2 (6 bases). The ends were cut back, 3 bases at V and 1 base at J, with 8 bases in the middle. The CDR3 runs 15 residues. The germline V gene encodes CDR1 KGHDR and CDR2 SFDVKD. The CDR3: CATSDKRVNTGELFF. Here the CDR3 DNA reads TGTGCCACCAGTGATAAGCGGGTGAACACCGGGGAGCTGTTTTTT.

The table lists this clone with many counts. The chain is built from TRBV6-5 and TRBJ2-5; D perhaps matches TRBD2 (7 bases). The CDR3 loop spans 13 amino acids. V dropped 2 bases and J dropped 7 bases, with 11 bases sitting between them. Germline V gene data show CDR1 as MNHEY and CDR2 as SVGAGI. CDR3 in DNA: TGTGCCAGCAGTTACGGGGGGGCCGGGACCCAGTACTTC. Protein sequence: CASSYGGAGTQYF.

This chain uses TRBV7-2 with TRBJ1-6, with a possible D match to TRBD1 (6 bases). The V gene lost 3 bases and the J gene lost 9 bases, with 15 bases spanning the gap. The CDR3 spans 15 residues. Germline V gene data show CDR1 as SGHTA and CDR2 as FQGNSA. The CDR3 sequence is CASSFKQGIGSPLHF. Written as DNA, the CDR3 is TGTGCCAGCAGCTTCAAACAGGGAATTGGTTCACCCCTCCACTTT.

The chain couples TRBV6-6 to TRBJ2-2, with D hard to call. The V gene lost 2 bases and the J gene lost 6 bases, with 16 bases spanning the gap. There are 16 residues in the CDR3. The germline V gene encodes CDR1 MNHNY and CDR2 SVGAGI (reference sequence). The CDR3 protein is CASSYQDTRWAGELFF. CDR3 DNA: TGTGCCAGCAGTTACCAGGATACCCGTTGGGCCGGGGAGCTGTTTTTT.

The chain combines TRBV19 with TRBJ2-5, with TRBD1 matching 8 bases. V gave up 5 bases and J gave up 2 bases; unmatched junction bases: 4. This CDR3 is built from 14 residues. From germline, CDR1 is LNHDA and CDR2 SQIVND (reference sequence). The CDR3 DNA sequence: TGTGCCAGTAGTCCCGGGACAGGTCAAGAGACCCAGTACTTC. Amino acid sequence: CASSPGTGQETQYF.